This T cell receptor (beta chain) was captured in a study of shared clonotypes between healthy human individuals. The study's findings and limits: Richness estimates generally favored naive over memory subsets.

Generated by immunoSEQ multiplex PCR, the TCRdb table keeps only in-frame clones and is missing some. The sample holds 730,000 or so clones, about two thirds seen once. Note on this clone: Antigen specificity is unknown.

Splitting the CD4+ cells yielded a CD45RA+ naive subset and a CD45RA-negative memory subset. Specimen: memory CD4+ T cells sorted from blood. Subset described: CD45RA-negative fraction. The source is a young woman in good health.

CDR3 nucleotide sequence: TGTGCCAGTAGTAACCGCGCGGGCCAAAACATTCAGTACTTC. Translated: CASSNRAGQNIQYF. The chain combines TRBV19 with TRBJ2-4, with D perhaps TRBD2 (5 bases). Germline V gene sequence: CDR1 LNHDA, CDR2 SQIVND (reference sequence). The CDR3 totals 14 residues. V was clipped by 4 bases and J by 5 bases, with 12 bases between them.